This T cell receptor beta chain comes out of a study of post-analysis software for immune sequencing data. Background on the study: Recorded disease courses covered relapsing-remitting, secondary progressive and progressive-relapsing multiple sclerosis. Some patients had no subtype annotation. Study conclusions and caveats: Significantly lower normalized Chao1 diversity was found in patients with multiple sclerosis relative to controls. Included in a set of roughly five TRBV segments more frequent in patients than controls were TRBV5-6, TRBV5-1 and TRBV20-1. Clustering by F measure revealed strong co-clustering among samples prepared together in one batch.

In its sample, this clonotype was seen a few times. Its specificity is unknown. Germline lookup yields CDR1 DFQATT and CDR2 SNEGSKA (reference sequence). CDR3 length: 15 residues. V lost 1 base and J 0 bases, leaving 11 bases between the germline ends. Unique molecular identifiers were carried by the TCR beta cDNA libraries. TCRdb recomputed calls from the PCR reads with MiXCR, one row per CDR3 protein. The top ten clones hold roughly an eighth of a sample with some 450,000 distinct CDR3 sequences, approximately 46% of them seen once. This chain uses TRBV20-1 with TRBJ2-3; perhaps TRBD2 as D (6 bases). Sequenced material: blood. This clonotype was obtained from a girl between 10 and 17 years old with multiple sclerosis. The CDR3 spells CSARGGVGSTDTQYF. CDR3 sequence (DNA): TGCAGTGCTAGAGGCGGGGTCGGGAGCACAGATACGCAGTATTTT.